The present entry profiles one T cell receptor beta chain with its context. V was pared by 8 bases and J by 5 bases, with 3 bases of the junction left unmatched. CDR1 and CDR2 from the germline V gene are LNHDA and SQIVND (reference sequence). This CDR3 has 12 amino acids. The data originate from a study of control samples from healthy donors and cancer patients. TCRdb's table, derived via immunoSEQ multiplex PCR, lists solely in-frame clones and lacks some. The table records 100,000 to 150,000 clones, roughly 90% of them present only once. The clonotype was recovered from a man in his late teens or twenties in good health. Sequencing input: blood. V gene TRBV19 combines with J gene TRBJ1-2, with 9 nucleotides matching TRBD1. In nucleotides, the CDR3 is TGTGCCAGTCACAGGGGGCTATATGGCTACACCTTC. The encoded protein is CASHRGLYGYTF.